The clone carrying this T cell receptor (beta chain) is a singleton in its sample. Its cognate antigen is unknown. These data come from a study of T cell repertoires in aging, cancer and after chemotherapy. About the research overall: Donor ages fell into six groups from 30 or younger up to 70 or older. Points from the study as a whole: Age-matched healthy donors had significantly more diverse, less clonal blood TCR repertoires than untreated cancer patients.

Peripheral blood genomic DNA, not sorted cells or RNA, was the template. The V gene's germline CDR1 is LNHDA and CDR2 SQIVND (reference sequence). V was cut by 0 bases and J by 0 bases, with 8 bases left in between. The CDR3 is 16 residues long. TRB rearrangements spanning V, D and J were amplified using mixed TRB-A/B primers. TCRdb re-derived calls from the multiplex PCR reads in MiXCR, one entry per CDR3 protein. Seen here are some 9,800 distinct CDR3 sequences, approximately 40% observed once, and the top ten hold roughly 3.5%. V gene TRBV19 combines with J gene TRBJ1-4; D remains unclear. This receptor was taken from a human donor in good health. The specimen sequenced was blood. The CDR3, as DNA: TGTGCCAGTAGTATAGAGGCAGTACCAACTAATGAAAAACTGTTTTTT. This codes for CASSIEAVPTNEKLFF.